This T cell receptor (beta chain) derives from a study of shared clonotypes between healthy human individuals. All of the donors resided in Nashville, Tennessee, and each was a Caucasian adult. Profiled with immunoSEQ multiplex PCR; TCRdb holds only in-frame clones, not every one. The data show approximately 510,000 clones, with approximately 85% seen just once and 13% held by the top ten. The ends were cut back, 7 bases at V and 4 bases at J, with 13 bases in the middle. The germline CDR1 and CDR2 sequences are MDHEN and SYDVKM. CDR3 size: 13 residues. The sequenced material came from PBMCs. The sequence came from a woman between 40 and 55 years old in good health. Some clones in this sample may be carry-over from other donors' samples. The genes are TRBV28 and TRBJ1-2; D remains ambiguous. The chain's CDR3 is CASTNPLGYGYTF. Here the CDR3 DNA reads TGTGCCAGCACGAACCCCCTAGGCTATGGCTACACCTTC.